The next 28 T cell receptor beta chains were all read from a single sample in a study of tumor-infiltrating lymphocytes in glioblastoma multiforme. TCR beta libraries were built from RNA through three nested multiplex PCR rounds using modified ARM-PCR. Each CDR3 protein gets one entry after TCRdb re-called the multiplex PCR reads with MiXCR. The sample has 9,900 or so distinct CDR3 sequences; roughly 66% are singletons. The specimen sequenced was brain tumor tissue. These receptors were taken from a male donor with glioblastoma.

The gene calls are TRBV11-2 and TRBJ2-7; perhaps TRBD2 as D (7 bases). Germline loops: CDR1 SGHAT, CDR2 FQNNGV. Trimming pared 4 bases from V and 3 bases from J, leaving 16 bases between. This CDR3 comprises 15 residues. The chain's CDR3 is CASSSRRGPFYEQYF. The DNA for the CDR3 is TGTGCCAGCAGCTCGAGGCGGGGGCCTTTCTACGAGCAGTACTTC.

A note on this clonotype: The conserved phenylalanine or tryptophan normally closing the CDR3 is absent here, so this likely arose from a read error. It is unclear where the CDR3 begins or ends on the DNA, so no DNA is shown, and the CDR3 is as TCRdb lists it. This chain connects TRBV10-2 to TRBJ2-7; the D call TRBD1 from the table was never checked on the DNA. The CDR3 totals 12 residues, both ends included. The germline V gene has CDR1 WSHSY and CDR2 SAAADI. CDR3: CASSESIEDSRY.

With regard to this clonotype: A read error may produce the germline difference seen at one junction end. The V call is TRBV20-1, the J call TRBJ2-3, with 9 bases identical to TRBD2. Germline CDR1 is DFQATT and CDR2 is SNEGSKA (reference sequence). The CDR3 spans 15 residues. The DNA of the CDR3 is TGCAGTGCTAAAGGGACTAGCAGGTCCACAGATAAGCAGTATTTT. Its protein product is CSAKGTSRSTDKQYF.

This clonotype was picked up a small number of times. In DNA form, the CDR3 reads TGTGCCACCAGCAGAGATTTGGGGCAAGAAGAGACCCAGTACTTC. This encodes CATSRDLGQEETQYF. The J gene is TRBJ2-5, the V gene TRBV15; TRBD1 might be the D (5 bases). V was trimmed by 0 bases and J by 3 bases, leaving 11 bases between them. Germline V gene lookup returns CDR1 LNHNV and CDR2 YYDKDF (reference sequence). The CDR3 is 15 residues long.

The chain uses TRBV6-5 and TRBJ1-5; D uncertain. Trimming stripped 6 bases from V and 3 bases from J, with 12 bases between. Germline V CDR1 and CDR2: MNHEY, SVGAGI. The CDR3 has 14 residues. The CDR3, as DNA: TGTGCCAGCAGCCCCCGCAGAGACAATCAGCCCCAGCATTTT. The encoded protein is CASSPRRDNQPQHF.

This clonotype showed up just a few times. This chain links TRBV11-2 with TRBJ2-1, with unresolved D. V lost 2 bases, J lost 7 bases, and 9 bases lay in between. Germline V lookup: CDR1 SGHAT, CDR2 FQNNGV. This CDR3 spans 13 amino acids. The CDR3 nucleotides are TGTGCCAGCAGCTTAAAATCCGGTAATGAGCAGTTCTTC. Its protein is CASSLKSGNEQFF.

This sequence joins TRBV11-2 and TRBJ1-1; D is possibly TRBD1 (5 bases). Germline V lookup: CDR1 SGHAT, CDR2 FQNNGV. The CDR3 runs to 15 residues. Trimming took 0 bases from V and 1 from J, leaving 9 bases between them. Here the CDR3 reads CASSLEGTGNTEAFF. The CDR3 bases are TGTGCCAGCAGCTTAGAAGGGACGGGGAACACTGAAGCTTTCTTT. The full variable domain, completed using reference TRBV11-2 and TRBJ1-1, is EAGVAQSPRYKIIEKRQSVAFWCNPISGHATLYWYQQILGQGPKLLIQFQNNGVVDDSQLPKDRFSAERLKGVDSTLKIQPAKLEDSAVYLCASSLEGTGNTEAFFGQGTRLTVV.

The chain uses TRBV12-5 and TRBJ2-5; 9 bases agree with TRBD1. V dropped 5 bases and J dropped 4; count of bases not matched to a gene: 8. This CDR3 is 15 amino acids long. Germline lookup yields CDR1 LGHNT and CDR2 FRNRAP. The CDR3 region is CASGTRDRARETQYF. The CDR3 DNA sequence: TGTGCTAGTGGTACTCGGGACAGGGCGAGAGAGACCCAGTACTTC.

V and J are TRBV20-1 and TRBJ2-7; D ambiguous. Germline values: CDR1 DFQATT, CDR2 SNEGSKA (reference sequence). This CDR3 spans 13 amino acids. V dropped 3 bases and J dropped 2 bases, with 11 bases sitting between them. For the CDR3, the DNA is TGCAGTGCTAGCGGAGACTCAACCTACGAGCAGTACTTC. It specifies CSASGDSTYEQYF.

This chain joins TRBV20-1 and TRBJ2-1; possibly TRBD1 or TRBD2 for D (6 bases each). The CDR3 loop spans 14 amino acids. Germline loops: CDR1 DFQATT, CDR2 SNEGSKA (reference sequence). Trimming left V 6 bases short and J 6 bases short, with 18 bases between. The CDR3 reads CSATEAGHLNEQFF. The CDR3 bases are TGCAGTGCCACTGAGGCGGGACACCTCAATGAGCAGTTCTTC.

With regard to this clonotype: A read error may produce the germline difference seen at one junction end. This chain uses TRBV20-1 with TRBJ2-1, with a tentative D call TRBD2 (5 bases). This CDR3 is built from 20 residues. Per the germline V gene, CDR1 is DFQATT and CDR2 is SNEGSKA (reference sequence). The CDR3 sequence is CSARVPNFVSGVRIGNGQFF. In nucleotides, the CDR3 is TGCAGTGCTAGAGTGCCCAATTTCGTTTCAGGAGTAAGAATCGGGAATGGGCAGTTCTTC.

Turning to this clonotype: Here the CDR3 omits its conserved ending phenylalanine or tryptophan, so a read error is the likely source. J is TRBJ2-3 and V is TRBV6-1, with TRBD1 matching 7 bases. Germline V gene lookup returns CDR1 MNHNS and CDR2 SASEGT. V lost 7 bases and J lost 2; bases outside the gene matches: 9. This CDR3 region has 15 residues. Here the CDR3 reads CASKAGTDSTDTQYL. The CDR3 coding sequence is TGTGCCAGCAAGGCTGGGACAGACTCCACAGATACGCAGTATTTG.

Concerning this clonotype itself: The junction departs from germline at one end; a sequencing error may be responsible. The gene calls are TRBV20-1 and TRBJ2-3; 15 bases line up with TRBD2. The CDR3 runs 20 residues. The germline V gene has CDR1 DFQATT and CDR2 SNEGSKA (reference sequence). For the CDR3, the DNA is TGCAGTGCTAGCCGCCCCGGACTAGCGGGAGGGCCGCGTAGCACAGATACGCGGTATTTT. Residues: CSASRPGLAGGPRSTDTRYF.

As regards this clonotype: The junction shows a germline mismatch at one end, possibly a read error. V is TRBV30 and J is TRBJ2-1, with 7 bases matching TRBD2. Germline CDR1 and CDR2: GTSNPN and SVGIG (reference sequence). This CDR3 region has 14 residues. CDR3 coding DNA: TGTGCCGGGAGGGGTGGGCGGACCTACAATGAGCAGTTCTTC. Translated: CAGRGGRTYNEQFF.

The rearrangement joins TRBV4-2 to TRBJ1-4; no clear D. The CDR3 loop spans 15 amino acids. Trimming took off 0 bases at V and 0 bases at J, with 5 bases between the two ends. The germline gives CDR1 LGHNA, CDR2 YNFKEQ. This CDR3 is CASSQDDTTNEKLFF. In nucleotides, the CDR3 is TGTGCCAGCAGCCAAGATGACACAACTAATGAAAAACTGTTTTTT.

This chain links TRBV11-1 with TRBJ2-3; 9 bases map to TRBD1. The CDR3 loop spans 17 amino acids. The V gene's germline CDR1 is SGHAT and CDR2 FQDESV (reference sequence). V lost 5 bases, J lost 1 base, and 10 bases stayed unmatched. CDR3 amino acids: CASSTRRTGARTDTQYF. For the CDR3, the DNA is TGTGCCAGCAGCACGCGACGGACAGGGGCCCGCACAGATACGCAGTATTTT.

This clonotype came up many times. One base away lies a much larger clone, so this may be a sequencing read error. The CDR3 end shows no conserved phenylalanine or tryptophan, and so a read error is likely. The J gene is TRBJ2-5, the V gene TRBV7-9; 10 nucleotides align to TRBD2. The CDR3 has 18 amino acids. V lost 5 bases, J lost 1 base, and 13 bases stayed unmatched. CDR1 and CDR2 (germline): SEHNR, FQNEAQ (reference sequence). This CDR3 reads CASSPAASSGRSQETQYS. CDR3 DNA sequence: TGTGCCAGCAGCCCAGCCGCCTCTAGCGGGAGATCCCAAGAGACCCAGTACTCC.

Turning to this clonotype: One end of the junction fails to match germline, which may point to a read error. The chain recombines TRBV4-2 with TRBJ2-1; TRBD2 matches 8 bases. The germline V gene has CDR1 LGHNA and CDR2 YNFKEQ. The CDR3 extends over 17 amino acids. In DNA form, the CDR3 reads TGTGCCAGCAGCCACCCGGGACTAGGTAGTGGAGACAATAAGCAGTTCTTC. Its protein product is CASSHPGLGSGDNKQFF.

This clonotype qualifies as medium-sized (0.01 to 0.1%). The J gene is TRBJ2-1, the V gene TRBV6-1; 11 bases line up with TRBD2. CDR3 length: 16 residues. Germline CDR1 is MNHNS and CDR2 is SASEGT. V shed 6 bases, J shed 8 bases, and the junction held 12 bases outside the gene matches. In DNA form, the CDR3 reads TGTGCCAGCAGGGGCCGGGTAGCGGGAGGGCCATATGAGCAGTTCTTC. Protein sequence: CASRGRVAGGPYEQFF.

This clonotype was counted only a few times. At one end the junction does not follow the germline gene, possibly because of a read error. V gene TRBV20-1 combines with J gene TRBJ2-7; D is unresolved. The germline V gene has CDR1 DFQATT and CDR2 SNEGSKA (reference sequence). The CDR3 has 10 residues. CDR3 sequence reads: CSASENEQYF. CDR3 bases: TGCAGCGCTAGTGAAAACGAGCAGTACTTC.

V is TRBV6-2 or TRBV6-3 and J is TRBJ2-6; 8 nucleotides agree with TRBD1. CDR1 is MNHEY and CDR2 is SVGEGT in the germline V gene. Trimming took 5 bases from V and 0 from J; bases not matched to a gene: 3. The CDR3 extends over 16 amino acids. CDR3 coding DNA: TGTGCCAGCAGTCGTACAGGGGGCTCTGGGGCCAACGTCCTGACTTTC. It specifies CASSRTGGSGANVLTF.

V is TRBV20-1 and J is TRBJ2-7; 8 positions match TRBD2. This CDR3 is 15 amino acids long. V shed 2 bases, J shed 12 bases, and the junction held 18 bases outside the gene matches. Germline values: CDR1 DFQATT, CDR2 SNEGSKA (reference sequence). The CDR3 loop is CSARWGGTRGCERYF. The CDR3 DNA sequence: TGCAGTGCTAGATGGGGAGGGACTAGAGGGTGTGAACGGTACTTC.

This clonotype occurred a few times. The chain combines TRBV20-1 with TRBJ2-5, with D unresolved. Deletions cut 0 bases from V and 5 bases from J, with 13 bases between. There are 14 residues in the CDR3. Germline assignment: CDR1 DFQATT and CDR2 SNEGSKA (reference sequence). The CDR3: CSARDGSPMETQYF. In nucleotides, the CDR3 is TGCAGTGCTAGAGACGGCTCTCCGATGGAGACCCAGTACTTC.

This clonotype was seen ten or more times. At one boundary the junction diverges from the germline segment, which might be a read error. The V call is TRBV20-1, the J call TRBJ1-5; a possible D gene is TRBD1 (5 bases). Germline loops: CDR1 DFQATT, CDR2 SNEGSKA (reference sequence). CDR3 length: 14 amino acids. The CDR3 region is CSARVPGVDQPQHF. The CDR3 region has the DNA TGCAGTGCTAGGGTACCGGGGGTCGATCAGCCCCAGCATTTC.

The chain is built from TRBV4-2 and TRBJ2-1; D remains unclear. Germline CDR1 and CDR2: LGHNA and YNFKEQ. The V end was cut by 1 base, the J end by 6 bases, with 4 bases between. This CDR3 has 12 residues. The CDR3 DNA is TGTGCCAGCAGCCAAGGGCCCAATGAGCAGTTCTTC. This gives the protein CASSQGPNEQFF.

This chain uses TRBV20-1 with TRBJ2-3; maybe TRBD1 (6 bases). V lost 1 base, J lost 3 bases, and 17 bases lay in between. Germline lookup yields CDR1 DFQATT and CDR2 SNEGSKA (reference sequence). This CDR3 contains 16 residues. CDR3 sequence: CSARAPGGPGTDTQYF. The CDR3 DNA follows: TGCAGTGCTAGAGCCCCTGGGGGCCCGGGGACAGATACGCAGTATTTT.

The rearrangement joins TRBV5-1 to TRBJ1-5; D is unresolved. Germline CDR1 SGHRS, CDR2 YFSETQ. V was shortened by 4 bases and J by 4 bases, with 9 bases between the two germline ends. This CDR3 is 13 amino acids long. The CDR3, as DNA: TGCGCCAGCAGCCTGAGGGAAAATCAGCCCCAGCATTTT. This sequence encodes CASSLRENQPQHF.

This clonotype is labeled medium-sized. The chain couples TRBV6-1 to TRBJ2-7; 9 nucleotides line up with TRBD2. The CDR3 is made up of 16 amino acids. V shed 6 bases, J shed 1 base, and the junction held 10 bases outside the gene matches. Germline CDR1 and CDR2: MNHNS and SASEGT. CDR3 DNA sequence: TGTGCCAGCAGACACAACTTAGCGGGGGATTCCTACGAGCAGTACTTC. Translating it yields CASRHNLAGDSYEQYF.